What follows describes a single TCR beta chain. TCRdb's copy holds only in-frame clones and misses some; the assay was immunoSEQ multiplex PCR. The repertoire includes some 95,000 clones, 88% of them detected once, and around 14% sits in the top ten. These data belong to a study of control samples from healthy donors and cancer patients. Trimming took 1 base from V and 14 from J, leaving 18 bases between them. Germline CDR1 LGHDT, CDR2 YNNKEL (reference sequence). The CDR3 spans 14 residues. This sequence originates from a young man in good health. This sequence joins TRBV3-1 (or the pseudogene TRBV3-2) and TRBJ2-1; D gene uncertain. The source material was blood. In DNA form, the CDR3 reads TGTGCCAGCAGCCAAGGAGTTACCGCAGCATTGAAGTTCTTC. Translated: CASSQGVTAALKFF.